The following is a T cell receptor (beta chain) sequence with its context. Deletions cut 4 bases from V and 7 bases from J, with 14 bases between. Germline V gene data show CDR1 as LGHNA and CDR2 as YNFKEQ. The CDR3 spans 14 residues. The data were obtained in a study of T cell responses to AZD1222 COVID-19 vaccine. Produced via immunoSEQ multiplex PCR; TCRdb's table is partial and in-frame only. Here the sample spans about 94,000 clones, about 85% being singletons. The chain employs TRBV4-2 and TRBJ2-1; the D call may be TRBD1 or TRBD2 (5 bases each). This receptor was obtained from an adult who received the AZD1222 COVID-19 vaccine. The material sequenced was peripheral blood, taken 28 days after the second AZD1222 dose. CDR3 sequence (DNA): TGTGCCAGCAGCCCAGGGAGCAGTGGAAATGAGCAGTTCTTC. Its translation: CASSPGSSGNEQFF.